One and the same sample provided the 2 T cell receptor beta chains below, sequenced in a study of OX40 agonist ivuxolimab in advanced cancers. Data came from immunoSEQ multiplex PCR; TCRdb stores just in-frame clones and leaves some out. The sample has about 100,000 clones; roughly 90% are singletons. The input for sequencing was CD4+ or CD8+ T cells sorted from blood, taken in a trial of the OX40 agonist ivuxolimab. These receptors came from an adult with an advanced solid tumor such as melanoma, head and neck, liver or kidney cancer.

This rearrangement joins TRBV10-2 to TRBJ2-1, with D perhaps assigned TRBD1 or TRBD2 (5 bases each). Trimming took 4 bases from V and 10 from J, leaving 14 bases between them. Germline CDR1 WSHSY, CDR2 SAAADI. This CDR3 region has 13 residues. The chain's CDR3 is CASSGTGGREQFF. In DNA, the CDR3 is TGCGCCAGCAGTGGGACTGGGGGTAGAGAGCAGTTCTTC.

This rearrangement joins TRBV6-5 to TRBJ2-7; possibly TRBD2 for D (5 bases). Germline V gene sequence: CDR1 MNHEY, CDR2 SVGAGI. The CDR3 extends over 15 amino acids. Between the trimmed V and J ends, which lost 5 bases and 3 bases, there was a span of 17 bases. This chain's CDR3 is CASSGQPGKSYEQYF. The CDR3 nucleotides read TGTGCCAGCAGTGGCCAGCCGGGAAAGAGCTACGAGCAGTACTTC.